Presented here are 19 T cell receptor beta chains from one specimen sequenced in a study of blood T cell repertoires in COVID-19. Sequenced by immunoSEQ multiplex PCR; TCRdb stores in-frame clones only, minus some. This sample has around 150,000 clones; 80% to 90% occur once, and the top ten carry 2.5% to 3%. The sequenced sample consisted of peripheral blood. The receptor source for this set is a man in his sixties with acute or convalescent COVID-19.

The chain couples TRBV7-6 to TRBJ2-5, with 8 positions matching TRBD2. Trimming removed 1 base from V and 5 bases from J; junction bases left unmatched: 9. CDR1 is SGHVS and CDR2 is FNYEAQ in the germline V gene. This CDR3 region has 16 residues. The CDR3 protein is CASSLGGGGNGETQYF. CDR3 DNA: TGTGCCAGCAGCTTAGGCGGCGGGGGGAACGGGGAGACCCAGTACTTC.

The rearrangement links TRBV15 to TRBJ1-1; tentatively, D is TRBD1 (5 bases). The CDR3 is 15 amino acids. V lost 1 base, J lost 1 base, and 10 bases lay in between. Per germline, CDR1 LNHNV and CDR2 YYDKDF (reference sequence). The CDR3 DNA reads TGTGCCACCAGCAGAGGTCTCGGACAGAACACTGAAGCTTTCTTT. The encoded protein is CATSRGLGQNTEAFF.

The V gene is TRBV7-2, the J gene TRBJ1-1; a possible D gene is TRBD1 (5 bases). Germline V gene lookup returns CDR1 SGHTA and CDR2 FQGNSA. Between the trimmed V and J ends, which lost 3 bases and 4 bases, there was a span of 12 bases. The CDR3 consists of 14 residues. This CDR3 reads CASSFVSGITEAFF. The CDR3, as DNA: TGTGCCAGCAGCTTCGTGTCAGGGATCACTGAAGCTTTCTTT.

The V gene is TRBV7-8, the J gene TRBJ1-2; D is undetermined. The CDR3 has 13 residues. V lost 3 bases and J lost 5, with 10 bases in between. Germline values: CDR1 SGHVS, CDR2 FQNEAQ. Here the CDR3 reads CASSFNSGYGYTF. In DNA form, the CDR3 reads TGTGCCAGCAGCTTTAACAGTGGATATGGCTACACCTTC.

The rearrangement links TRBV6-5 to TRBJ1-2; possible D gene TRBD1, 5 bases. Per the germline V gene, CDR1 is MNHEY and CDR2 is SVGAGI. V lost 6 bases, J lost 8 bases, and 10 bases lay in between. The CDR3 length is 11 residues. DNA for the CDR3: TGTGCCAGCAGGGGGCATGAGGGCTACACCTTC. As protein: CASRGHEGYTF.

V and J are TRBV11-2 and TRBJ2-7; D may be TRBD1 (6 bases). CDR1 is SGHAT, CDR2 FQNNGV, per germline. The CDR3 loop spans 13 amino acids. V shed 4 bases and J shed 3 bases, with 10 bases lying between them. The CDR3: CASSSGQLYEQYF. CDR3 in DNA: TGTGCCAGCAGCTCCGGACAGCTCTACGAGCAGTACTTC.

The rearrangement links TRBV19 to TRBJ2-2, with 9 bases fitting TRBD2. The CDR3 has 14 amino acids. Losses at the gene ends were 6 bases for V and 8 bases for J; bases not matched to a gene: 7. Germline values: CDR1 LNHDA, CDR2 SQIVND (reference sequence). The CDR3 protein is CASRPAGGQGELFF. The DNA for the CDR3 is TGTGCCAGTAGGCCAGCGGGGGGCCAGGGGGAGCTGTTTTTT.

The chain uses TRBV27 and TRBJ2-5; 8 bases match TRBD2. Unmatched junction bases numbered 10, after V lost 5 bases and J lost 5 bases. The CDR3 runs to 15 residues. Per germline, CDR1 MNHEY and CDR2 SMNVEV (reference sequence). The CDR3: CASSTRSGGRETQYF. The CDR3 nucleotides are TGTGCCAGCAGTACCCGCAGCGGGGGCAGGGAGACCCAGTACTTC.

The genes are TRBV30 and TRBJ1-2; D not resolved. The CDR3 loop spans 12 amino acids. CDR1 is GTSNPN and CDR2 is SVGIG in the germline V gene (reference sequence). V lost 1 base to trimming and J lost 8 bases, with 11 bases between them. In DNA, the CDR3 is TGTGCCTGGAGTGGTACCACGGGGGGCTACACCTTC. The encoded protein is CAWSGTTGGYTF.

CDR3 sequence reads: CATSRPGTSYNEQFF. CDR3 DNA: TGTGCCACCAGCAGACCCGGGACTTCCTACAATGAGCAGTTCTTC. The chain combines TRBV15 with TRBJ2-1, with TRBD2 as a possible D gene (6 bases). V was cut by 2 bases and J by 1 base, with 9 bases left in between. Germline V CDR1 and CDR2: LNHNV, YYDKDF (reference sequence). This CDR3 contains 15 residues.

The CDR3 is CATSGADSTQYF. Written as DNA, the CDR3 is TGTGCCACCAGCGGGGCCGACAGCACCCAGTACTTC. This chain joins TRBV15 and TRBJ2-5, with TRBD1 as a possible D gene (5 bases). The germline gives CDR1 LNHNV, CDR2 YYDKDF (reference sequence). The length of the CDR3 is 12 residues. V was cut by 5 bases and J by 8 bases, with 12 bases left in between.

The chain is built from TRBV12-5 and TRBJ2-7; tentatively, D is TRBD1 (5 bases). This CDR3 contains 12 residues. Per germline, CDR1 LGHNT and CDR2 FRNRAP. Trimming cost V 3 bases and J 4 bases, with 7 bases left between them. The DNA of the CDR3 is TGTGCTAGTGGTTTAGGGGTTTACGAGCAGTACTTC. Its protein product is CASGLGVYEQYF.

CDR3: CASSLGQGNGYTF. In nucleotides, the CDR3 is TGTGCCAGCAGCTTGGGGCAGGGTAATGGCTACACCTTC. The chain links TRBV5-6 to TRBJ1-2; TRBD1 is a possible D gene (5 bases). Germline V lookup: CDR1 SGHDT, CDR2 YYEEEE. V lost 0 bases and J 6 bases, leaving 9 bases between the germline ends. CDR3 size: 13 residues.

The chain carries TRBV5-5 and TRBJ2-7, with a weak D call TRBD2 (6 bases). The CDR3 totals 17 residues. V was clipped by 0 bases and J by 5 bases, with 21 bases between them. Looked up from germline, CDR1 is SGHKS and CDR2 is YYEKEE (reference sequence). In DNA form, the CDR3 reads TGTGCCAGCAGCTTGGCCGGAGGAGGGCTATCAGGCAACGAGCAGTACTTC. Translation: CASSLAGGGLSGNEQYF.

The chain recombines TRBV6-4 with TRBJ1-6; TRBD1 agrees at 8 bases. The CDR3 length is 16 residues. The J segment lost 10 bases and the V segment lost 0 bases, leaving 8 bases of the junction unmatched. CDR1 is MRHNA and CDR2 is SNTAGT in the germline V gene. CDR3 in amino acids: CASSDSAETGVSPLHF. The CDR3 DNA reads TGTGCCAGCAGTGACTCGGCGGAGACAGGGGTCTCACCCCTCCACTTT.

The chain is built from TRBV19 and TRBJ1-4, with a possible D match to TRBD1 (5 bases). The CDR3 is made up of 15 amino acids. Germline CDR1 LNHDA, CDR2 SQIVND (reference sequence). V dropped 7 bases and J dropped 5 bases, with 17 bases sitting between them. The CDR3 sequence: CASTTGPGRNEKLFF. In DNA form, the CDR3 reads TGTGCCAGTACCACGGGGCCAGGGAGGAATGAAAAACTGTTTTTT. The whole variable domain, filled in from reference TRBV19 and TRBJ1-4, reads DGGITQSPKYLFRKEGQNVTLSCEQNLNHDAMYWYRQDPGQGLRLIYYSQIVNDFQKGDIAEGYSVSREKKESFPLTVTSAQKNPTAFYLCASTTGPGRNEKLFFGSGTQLSVL.

The chain combines TRBV4-1 with TRBJ1-2, with D uncertain. The CDR3 has 16 amino acids. Germline-derived CDR1 and CDR2 are MGHRA and YSYEKL. V was clipped by 5 bases and J by 5 bases, with 21 bases between them. The CDR3 DNA sequence: TGCGCCAGCAGCAACCAGCAGTCAAGACTTGGGTATGGCTACACCTTC. Protein sequence: CASSNQQSRLGYGYTF.

The chain employs TRBV5-1 and TRBJ1-1, with 11 bases fitting TRBD1. The germline gives CDR1 SGHRS, CDR2 YFSETQ. The length of the CDR3 is 15 residues. V shed 0 bases and J 4 bases; nucleotides not matched to a gene: 2. The CDR3 sequence: CASSLGGTGGTEAFF. CDR3 DNA: TGCGCCAGCAGCTTGGGTGGGACAGGGGGCACTGAAGCTTTCTTT. The full variable domain, rest sourced from reference TRBV5-1 and TRBJ1-1, is KAGVTQTPRYLIKTRGQQVTLSCSPISGHRSVSWYQQTPGQGLQFLFEYFSETQRNKGNFPGRFSGRQFSNSRSEMNVSTLELGDSALYLCASSLGGTGGTEAFFGQGTRLTVV.

The V call is TRBV6-5, the J call TRBJ1-2, with TRBD1 matching over 11 bases. CDR3 length: 16 residues. CDR1 is MNHEY, CDR2 SVGAGI, per germline. J was trimmed by 0 bases and V by 0 bases; bases with no gene match: 0. CDR3 nucleotide sequence: TGTGCCAGCAGTTACTCGGGACAGGGGGCTAACTATGGCTACACCTTC. This sequence encodes CASSYSGQGANYGYTF.